Given below is one TCR beta chain in context. What it recognizes is unknown. These data belong to a study of beta chain features in type 1 diabetes. Study in general: What patients shared with healthy donors was a similar profile of age, gender and cell yields. Examination covered approximately 100 million sorted cells spanning all samples.

The V gene's germline CDR1 is SEHNR and CDR2 FQNEAQ (reference sequence). V gave up 2 bases and J gave up 5 bases, with 13 bases separating them. The CDR3 contains 15 residues. Expressed TCRB transcripts got sequenced, as all isolated RNA was reverse transcribed. The assay was immunoSEQ multiplex PCR, and TCRdb's table has in-frame clones only and misses some. The table shows 600,000 to 700,000 clones, with around 12% occurring only once. Via the markers CD45RO/CCR7/CD25/CD127/CD95/CD27, stem cell-like memory, regulatory, central memory and naive CD4+ cells were sorted. Study-level findings and limits: Within each of all four CD4+ subsets, Type 1 diabetes patients had TCRB CDR3s that were moderately but significantly shorter. Compared with healthy donors, patients appeared to share more similar naive, central memory and regulatory TCRB repertoires.

Sample: naive CD4+ T cells from blood. This TCR came from a man aged 30-40 years with type 1 diabetes. This chain links TRBV7-9 with TRBJ2-1, with D possibly matching TRBD1 (6 bases). CDR3 amino acids: CASSLTGNSNNEQFF. The CDR3 nucleotides read TGTGCCAGCAGCTTAACAGGGAATTCCAACAATGAGCAGTTCTTC.